This is a list of T cell receptor beta chains from one sample in a study of T cells in Graves' hyperthyroidism and ophthalmopathy. Via MiXCR, TCRdb re-called the multiplex PCR reads, giving one row per CDR3 protein. This sample has about 210,000 distinct CDR3 sequences, with roughly 15% found just once. Material for sequencing was blood. The receptors here all came from a man aged 50 to 60 with Graves' hyperthyroidism. Both conserved end residues are trimmed from each CDR3. D genes are given only for firm matches.

len	d_gene	v_gene	j_gene	CDR3aa
12	TRBD2	TRBV20-1	TRBJ2-1	SEAGGLGYNEQF
9	NA	TRBV30	TRBJ2-5	AWSVAETQY
13	NA	TRBV18	TRBJ2-7	ASSPPGRDGYEQY
12	NA	TRBV18	TRBJ1-2	ASSPNTQDYGYT
15	TRBD1	TRBV3-1	TRBJ2-7	ASSQDQVTGQMGEQY
11	NA	TRBV6-2/TRBV6-3	TRBJ2-1	ASRFTRDHEQF
12	NA	TRBV12-3/TRBV12-4	TRBJ2-5	ASSLSTGAETQY
12	TRBD1	TRBV9	TRBJ2-7	ASSSGTGNHEQY
15	TRBD2	TRBV7-2	TRBJ2-7	ASSYWTSGGSSYEQY
12	TRBD1	TRBV3-1	TRBJ1-1	ASSYGTANTEAF
12	NA	TRBV28	TRBJ1-4	ASSPDTSNEKLF
11	NA	TRBV27	TRBJ2-7	ASRPRGAYEQY
14	NA	TRBV24-1	TRBJ1-2	ATSDSGTAANYGYT
11	TRBD1	TRBV29-1	TRBJ1-1	SGMTGVGTEAF
11	NA	TRBV12-3/TRBV12-4	TRBJ1-1	ASSLSTVVEAF
18	TRBD2	TRBV12-5	TRBJ2-7	ASGLVRTGTSGRGSYEQY
13	NA	TRBV4-2	TRBJ1-2	ASSQAEIIGIGYT
12	NA	TRBV24-1	TRBJ1-5	ATSDWDSNQPQH
14	NA	TRBV7-9	TRBJ2-3	ASSPPSGRFTDTQY
12	NA	TRBV2	TRBJ2-6	ASKLNSGANVLT
10	NA	TRBV24-1	TRBJ1-6	ATSTANSPLH
14	NA	TRBV7-8	TRBJ1-2	ASSVKNPTGYYGYT
13	TRBD1	TRBV7-9	TRBJ2-1	ASSPVGQVNNEQF
15	TRBD2	TRBV27	TRBJ2-3	ASSLGTSGSSADTQY
11	NA	TRBV20-1	TRBJ2-7	SASRLVTYEQY
15	NA	TRBV6-2/TRBV6-3	TRBJ2-6	ASSHRLGGPRANVLT
14	TRBD2	TRBV20-1	TRBJ2-7	SAVHGTSGKPYEQY
14	NA	TRBV11-2	TRBJ2-6	ASSLDRGSGANVLT
10	NA	TRBV6-1	TRBJ2-1	ASTNSYNEQF